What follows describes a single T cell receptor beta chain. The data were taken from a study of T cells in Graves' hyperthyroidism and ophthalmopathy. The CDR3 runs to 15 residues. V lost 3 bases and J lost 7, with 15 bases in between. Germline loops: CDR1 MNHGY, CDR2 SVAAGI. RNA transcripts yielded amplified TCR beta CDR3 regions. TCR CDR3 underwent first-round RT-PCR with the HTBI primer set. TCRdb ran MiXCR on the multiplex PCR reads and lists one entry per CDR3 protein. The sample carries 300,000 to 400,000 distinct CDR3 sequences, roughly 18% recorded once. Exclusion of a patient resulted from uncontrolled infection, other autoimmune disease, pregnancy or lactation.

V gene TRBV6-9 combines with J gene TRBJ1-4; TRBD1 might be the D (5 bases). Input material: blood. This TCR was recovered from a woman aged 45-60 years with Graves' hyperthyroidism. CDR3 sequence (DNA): TGTGCCAGCAGTTACGGCGGGGGTTCGCGTGAAAAACTGTTTTTT. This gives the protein CASSYGGGSREKLFF.